The 19 T cell receptor beta chains listed next were all sequenced from one sample in a study of cytomegalovirus exposure and HLA in healthy donors. Clones were read by immunoSEQ multiplex PCR, and TCRdb kept only the in-frame ones, dropping some. The data show 300,000 to 400,000 clones, approximately 91% seen once. Material: PBMCs. The receptors were sampled from a young man in good health and CMV-seronegative.

The CDR3 region has the DNA TGTGCCAGCAGCGTACGAGGACTAGCGGCTTCCGAGACCCAGTACTTC. Protein sequence: CASSVRGLAASETQYF. V gene TRBV11-2 combines with J gene TRBJ2-5, with TRBD2 matching over 10 bases. The V segment lost 5 bases and the J segment 5 bases; nucleotides outside the gene matches: 11. Germline V gene lookup returns CDR1 SGHAT and CDR2 FQNNGV. This CDR3 spans 16 amino acids.

This clone was recorded a few times. The gene calls are TRBV7-9 and TRBJ1-2; 7 bases agree with TRBD1. The CDR3 length is 13 residues. Germline assignment: CDR1 SEHNR and CDR2 FQNEAQ (reference sequence). Trimming cost V 1 base and J 7 bases; bases outside gene matches: 3. CDR3 protein: CASSLVTGVGYTF. CDR3 bases: TGTGCCAGCAGCTTAGTAACAGGGGTTGGCTACACCTTC.

The chain joins TRBV4-1 to TRBJ1-2; possible D gene TRBD1, 5 bases. The length of the CDR3 is 13 residues. Germline V CDR1 and CDR2: MGHRA, YSYEKL. V was pared by 1 base and J by 7 bases, with 10 bases between. In DNA, the CDR3 is TGCGCCAGCAGCCAAGGGGGGGTTCGTGGCTACACCTTC. Amino acid sequence: CASSQGGVRGYTF.

The V gene is TRBV5-1, the J gene TRBJ1-2; the D is unclear. Germline V gene lookup returns CDR1 SGHRS and CDR2 YFSETQ. The CDR3 is 12 amino acids. Trimming pared 1 base from V and 6 bases from J, leaving 7 bases between. In DNA, the CDR3 is TGCGCCAGCAGCTTGTCGGGGAATGGCTACACCTTC. This codes for CASSLSGNGYTF.

This rearrangement joins TRBV5-6 to TRBJ2-7; TRBD2 matches at 7 bases. The CDR3 contains 15 residues. V was pared by 4 bases and J by 3 bases, with 10 bases of the junction left unmatched. Germline loops: CDR1 SGHDT, CDR2 YYEEEE. The CDR3 is CASSTSGLNDYEQYF. CDR3 bases: TGTGCCAGCAGCACCTCGGGACTAAACGACTACGAGCAGTACTTC.

This chain links TRBV18 with TRBJ2-7; D is unresolved. Trimming stripped 6 bases from V and 1 base from J, with 13 bases between. The CDR3 has 14 amino acids. Germline lookup yields CDR1 KGHSH and CDR2 LQKENI. The CDR3 loop is CASSHSSGSYEQYF. DNA for the CDR3: TGTGCCAGCTCTCACTCATCGGGTTCCTACGAGCAGTACTTC.

The sample holds one count of this clone. The chain uses TRBV10-2 and TRBJ2-7, with TRBD2 matching over 10 bases. The CDR3 contains 15 residues. The germline CDR1 and CDR2 sequences are WSHSY and SAAADI. The junction had 7 bases not matched to a gene; V was cut back by 6 bases and J by 2 bases. As DNA, the CDR3 is TGCGCCAGCAGCCTTAGGACTAGCGGCACCTACGAGCAGTACTTC. It translates to CASSLRTSGTYEQYF.

The chain uses TRBV15 and TRBJ1-2, with D perhaps matching TRBD1 (6 bases). Trimming took 8 bases from V and 8 from J, leaving 21 bases between them. Germline V gene lookup returns CDR1 LNHNV and CDR2 YYDKDF (reference sequence). This CDR3 has 14 residues. The CDR3 nucleotides are TGTGCCACCTCCGGGACACAAAGAAGGGAAGGCTACACCTTC. It is translated as CATSGTQRREGYTF.

V gene TRBV5-4 combines with J gene TRBJ2-4; D is possibly TRBD2 (6 bases). The CDR3 covers 14 residues. Germline loops: CDR1 SGHNT, CDR2 YYREEE (reference sequence). Trimming took 0 bases from V and 9 from J, leaving 13 bases between them. CDR3 in amino acids: CASSLAGLGGIQYF. DNA for the CDR3: TGTGCCAGCAGCTTGGCGGGCCTGGGGGGCATTCAGTACTTC.

This clone is a singleton in its sample. The gene calls are TRBV19 and TRBJ1-2; D is perhaps TRBD1 (5 bases). The CDR3 consists of 17 residues. The V end was cut by 5 bases, the J end by 3 bases, with 22 bases between. Germline CDR1 and CDR2: LNHDA and SQIVND (reference sequence). This CDR3 is CASSAQVDGPRDYGYTF. The CDR3 nucleotides read TGTGCCAGTAGTGCCCAGGTAGACGGTCCCAGGGACTATGGCTACACCTTC. Using reference TRBV19 and TRBJ1-2 for the parts outside the CDR3, the full variable domain is DGGITQSPKYLFRKEGQNVTLSCEQNLNHDAMYWYRQDPGQGLRLIYYSQIVNDFQKGDIAEGYSVSREKKESFPLTVTSAQKNPTAFYLCASSAQVDGPRDYGYTFGSGTRLTVV.

V usage is TRBV9 and J usage is TRBJ1-2; D not certain. The CDR3 is 13 amino acids. CDR1 is SGDLS and CDR2 is YYNGEE in the germline V gene. The ends were cut back, 4 bases at V and 5 bases at J, with 12 bases in the middle. The CDR3 DNA reads as TGTGCCAGCAGCCCAAACAGTGGGTATGGCTACACCTTC. This codes for CASSPNSGYGYTF. The full variable domain, rest sourced from reference TRBV9 and TRBJ1-2, is DSGVTQTPKHLITATGQRVTLRCSPRSGDLSVYWYQQSLDQGLQFLIQYYNGEERAKGNILERFSAQQFPDLHSELNLSSLELGDSALYFCASSPNSGYGYTFGSGTRLTVV.

The V call is TRBV15, the J call TRBJ1-2, with a tentative D call TRBD1 (6 bases). Germline V lookup: CDR1 LNHNV, CDR2 YYDKDF (reference sequence). The ends were cut back, 4 bases at V and 6 bases at J, with 18 bases in the middle. The CDR3 totals 15 residues. CDR3 loop: CATSNPLGGENGYTF. The CDR3 DNA reads TGTGCCACCAGCAACCCCTTAGGGGGGGAAAATGGCTACACCTTC.

The J gene is TRBJ2-3, the V gene TRBV27, with 15 bases fitting TRBD2. V trimming: 5 bases; J trimming: 2 bases; junction bases outside the gene matches: 5. CDR1 and CDR2 from the germline V gene are MNHEY and SMNVEV (reference sequence). This CDR3 comprises 17 residues. CDR3 sequence reads: CASSLGLAGGTTDTQYF. The CDR3 region has the DNA TGTGCCAGCAGTCTAGGACTAGCGGGGGGGACCACAGATACGCAGTATTTT.

The chain carries TRBV7-9 and TRBJ2-5; TRBD2 agrees at 11 bases. V dropped 6 bases and J dropped 0; count of bases not matched to a gene: 3. The length of the CDR3 is 15 residues. Germline loops: CDR1 SEHNR, CDR2 FQNEAQ (reference sequence). The CDR3 DNA reads as TGTGCCAGCAGTCTAGCGGGGGGTCACCAAGAGACCCAGTACTTC. Its protein is CASSLAGGHQETQYF.

The J gene is TRBJ2-1, the V gene TRBV7-2, with D possibly matching TRBD1 (6 bases). Germline values: CDR1 SGHTA, CDR2 FQGNSA. V was shortened by 4 bases and J by 3 bases, with 10 bases between the two germline ends. The CDR3 covers 14 residues. CDR3 coding DNA: TGTGCCAGCAGCTGGAACAGGGACTACAATGAGCAGTTCTTC. It specifies CASSWNRDYNEQFF.

The chain has TRBV5-1 and TRBJ1-1, with 9 nucleotides matching TRBD1. Trimming at V came to 2 bases and at J to 8 bases, leaving 10 bases not matched to a gene. Germline assignment: CDR1 SGHRS and CDR2 YFSETQ. This CDR3 region has 15 residues. The CDR3 nucleotides are TGCGCCAGCAGCTTTAGGGAACAGGGGGCCGGGGAAGCTTTCTTT. Residues: CASSFREQGAGEAFF.

The chain has TRBV5-1 and TRBJ2-3; 7 bases line up with TRBD2. The germline CDR1 and CDR2 sequences are SGHRS and YFSETQ. CDR3 length: 16 residues. Trimming cost V 0 bases and J 2 bases; bases outside gene matches: 6. The CDR3 here is CASSLDQGGYTDTQYF. The CDR3 DNA is TGCGCCAGCAGCTTGGACCAGGGAGGGTACACAGATACGCAGTATTTT.

The chain combines TRBV2 with TRBJ1-5, with TRBD1 matching over 10 bases. The V gene end was trimmed by 5 bases and the J gene end by 4 bases; junction bases not matched to a gene: 5. This CDR3 is built from 15 residues. CDR1 SNHLY and CDR2 FYNNEI come from the germline V gene. The CDR3 DNA reads as TGTGCCAGCAGTCCAGACAGGGGGCCGAATCAGCCCCAGCATTTT. Amino acids: CASSPDRGPNQPQHF.

This chain's CDR3 is CASGARDRPNTEAFF. The DNA of the CDR3 is TGTGCCAGCGGGGCCCGGGACAGACCAAACACTGAAGCTTTCTTT. The gene calls are TRBV19 and TRBJ1-1; 7 bases agree with TRBD1. Germline V CDR1 and CDR2: LNHDA, SQIVND (reference sequence). The CDR3 runs to 15 residues. Losses at the gene ends were 9 bases for V and 2 bases for J; bases not matched to a gene: 12. The variable domain in full, completed from reference TRBV19 and TRBJ1-1, reads DGGITQSPKYLFRKEGQNVTLSCEQNLNHDAMYWYRQDPGQGLRLIYYSQIVNDFQKGDIAEGYSVSREKKESFPLTVTSAQKNPTAFYLCASGARDRPNTEAFFGQGTRLTVV.